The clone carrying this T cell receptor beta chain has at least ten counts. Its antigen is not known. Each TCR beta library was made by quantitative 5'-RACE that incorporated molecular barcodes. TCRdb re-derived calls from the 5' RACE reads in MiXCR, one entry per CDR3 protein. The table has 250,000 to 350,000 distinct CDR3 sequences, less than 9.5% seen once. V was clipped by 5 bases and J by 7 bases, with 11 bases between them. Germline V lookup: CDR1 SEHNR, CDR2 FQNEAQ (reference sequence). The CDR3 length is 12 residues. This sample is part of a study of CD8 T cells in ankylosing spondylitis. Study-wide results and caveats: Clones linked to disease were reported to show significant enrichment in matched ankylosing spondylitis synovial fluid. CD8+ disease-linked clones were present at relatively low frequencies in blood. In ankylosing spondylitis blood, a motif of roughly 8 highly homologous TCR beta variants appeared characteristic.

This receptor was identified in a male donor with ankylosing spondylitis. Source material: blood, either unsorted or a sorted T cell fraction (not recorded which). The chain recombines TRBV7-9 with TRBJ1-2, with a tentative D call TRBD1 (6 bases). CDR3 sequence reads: CASSTRTAGYTF. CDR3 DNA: TGTGCCAGCAGCACCAGGACAGCTGGCTACACCTTC.